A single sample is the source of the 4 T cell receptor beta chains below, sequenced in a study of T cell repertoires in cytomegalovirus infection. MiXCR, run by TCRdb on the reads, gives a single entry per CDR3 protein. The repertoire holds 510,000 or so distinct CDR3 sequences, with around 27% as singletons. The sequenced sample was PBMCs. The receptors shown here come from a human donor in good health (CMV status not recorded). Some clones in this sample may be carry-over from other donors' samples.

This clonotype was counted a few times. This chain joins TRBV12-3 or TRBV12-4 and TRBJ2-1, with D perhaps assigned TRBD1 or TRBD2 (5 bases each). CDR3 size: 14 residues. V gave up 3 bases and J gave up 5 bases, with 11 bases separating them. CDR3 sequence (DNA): TGTGCCAGCAGTTTGGTCCGAGGGGACAATGAGCAGTTCTTC. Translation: CASSLVRGDNEQFF.

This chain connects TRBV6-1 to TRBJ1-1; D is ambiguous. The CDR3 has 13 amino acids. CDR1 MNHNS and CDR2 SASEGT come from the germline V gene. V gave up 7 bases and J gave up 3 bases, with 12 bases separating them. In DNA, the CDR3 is TGTGCCAGCATCAATCCCCAATACACTGAAGCTTTCTTT. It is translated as CASINPQYTEAFF.

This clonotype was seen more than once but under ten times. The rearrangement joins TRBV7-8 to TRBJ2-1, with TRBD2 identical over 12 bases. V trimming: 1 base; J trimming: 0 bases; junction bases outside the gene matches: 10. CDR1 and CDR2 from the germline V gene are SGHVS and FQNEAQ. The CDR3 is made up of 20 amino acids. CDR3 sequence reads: CASSLGALAGGASSYNEQFF. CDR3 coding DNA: TGTGCCAGCAGCTTAGGAGCTCTAGCGGGAGGGGCTAGCTCCTACAATGAGCAGTTCTTC.

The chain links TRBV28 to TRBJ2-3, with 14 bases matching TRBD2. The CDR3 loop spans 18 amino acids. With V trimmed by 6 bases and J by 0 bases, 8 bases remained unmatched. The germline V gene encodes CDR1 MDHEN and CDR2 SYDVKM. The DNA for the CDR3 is TGTGCCAGCAGAACGGGACTAGCGGGAGCAATAAGCACAGATACGCAGTATTTT. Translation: CASRTGLAGAISTDTQYF. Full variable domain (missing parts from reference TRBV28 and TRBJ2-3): DVKVTQSSRYLVKRTGEKVFLECVQDMDHENMFWYRQDPGLGLRLIYFSYDVKMKEKGDIPEGYSVSREKKERFSLILESASTNQTSMYLCASRTGLAGAISTDTQYFGPGTRLTVL.